This T cell receptor (beta chain) was observed in a study of T cell responses to AZD1222 COVID-19 vaccine. Study-wide results and caveats: When two AZD1222 doses had been given, Spike-specific TCR breadth and depth rose. Seropositive AZD1222 recipients at baseline numbered only six or seven. Every sample of the repertoires postdated the peak T cell response. Spike as a whole was targeted by vaccine-associated CD4 TCRs, dominant at 160-218 and 743-854.

Data came from immunoSEQ multiplex PCR; TCRdb stores just in-frame clones and leaves some out. The table has around 84,000 clones, 70% to 90% seen once; the top ten hold around 9.3%. V gave up 5 bases and J gave up 2 bases, with 13 bases separating them. The germline CDR1 and CDR2 sequences are SGHVS and FQNEAQ. The CDR3 sequence is 14 residues long. This clone was seen only once. What it binds is unknown. The chain joins TRBV7-8 to TRBJ2-7; D may be TRBD1 (6 bases). Sequencing was performed on peripheral blood, taken 28 days after the second AZD1222 dose. This TCR was recovered from an adult who received the AZD1222 COVID-19 vaccine. The CDR3 DNA reads TGTGCCAGCAGCCACAGGGAAACCACCTACGAGCAGTACTTC. It specifies CASSHRETTYEQYF.